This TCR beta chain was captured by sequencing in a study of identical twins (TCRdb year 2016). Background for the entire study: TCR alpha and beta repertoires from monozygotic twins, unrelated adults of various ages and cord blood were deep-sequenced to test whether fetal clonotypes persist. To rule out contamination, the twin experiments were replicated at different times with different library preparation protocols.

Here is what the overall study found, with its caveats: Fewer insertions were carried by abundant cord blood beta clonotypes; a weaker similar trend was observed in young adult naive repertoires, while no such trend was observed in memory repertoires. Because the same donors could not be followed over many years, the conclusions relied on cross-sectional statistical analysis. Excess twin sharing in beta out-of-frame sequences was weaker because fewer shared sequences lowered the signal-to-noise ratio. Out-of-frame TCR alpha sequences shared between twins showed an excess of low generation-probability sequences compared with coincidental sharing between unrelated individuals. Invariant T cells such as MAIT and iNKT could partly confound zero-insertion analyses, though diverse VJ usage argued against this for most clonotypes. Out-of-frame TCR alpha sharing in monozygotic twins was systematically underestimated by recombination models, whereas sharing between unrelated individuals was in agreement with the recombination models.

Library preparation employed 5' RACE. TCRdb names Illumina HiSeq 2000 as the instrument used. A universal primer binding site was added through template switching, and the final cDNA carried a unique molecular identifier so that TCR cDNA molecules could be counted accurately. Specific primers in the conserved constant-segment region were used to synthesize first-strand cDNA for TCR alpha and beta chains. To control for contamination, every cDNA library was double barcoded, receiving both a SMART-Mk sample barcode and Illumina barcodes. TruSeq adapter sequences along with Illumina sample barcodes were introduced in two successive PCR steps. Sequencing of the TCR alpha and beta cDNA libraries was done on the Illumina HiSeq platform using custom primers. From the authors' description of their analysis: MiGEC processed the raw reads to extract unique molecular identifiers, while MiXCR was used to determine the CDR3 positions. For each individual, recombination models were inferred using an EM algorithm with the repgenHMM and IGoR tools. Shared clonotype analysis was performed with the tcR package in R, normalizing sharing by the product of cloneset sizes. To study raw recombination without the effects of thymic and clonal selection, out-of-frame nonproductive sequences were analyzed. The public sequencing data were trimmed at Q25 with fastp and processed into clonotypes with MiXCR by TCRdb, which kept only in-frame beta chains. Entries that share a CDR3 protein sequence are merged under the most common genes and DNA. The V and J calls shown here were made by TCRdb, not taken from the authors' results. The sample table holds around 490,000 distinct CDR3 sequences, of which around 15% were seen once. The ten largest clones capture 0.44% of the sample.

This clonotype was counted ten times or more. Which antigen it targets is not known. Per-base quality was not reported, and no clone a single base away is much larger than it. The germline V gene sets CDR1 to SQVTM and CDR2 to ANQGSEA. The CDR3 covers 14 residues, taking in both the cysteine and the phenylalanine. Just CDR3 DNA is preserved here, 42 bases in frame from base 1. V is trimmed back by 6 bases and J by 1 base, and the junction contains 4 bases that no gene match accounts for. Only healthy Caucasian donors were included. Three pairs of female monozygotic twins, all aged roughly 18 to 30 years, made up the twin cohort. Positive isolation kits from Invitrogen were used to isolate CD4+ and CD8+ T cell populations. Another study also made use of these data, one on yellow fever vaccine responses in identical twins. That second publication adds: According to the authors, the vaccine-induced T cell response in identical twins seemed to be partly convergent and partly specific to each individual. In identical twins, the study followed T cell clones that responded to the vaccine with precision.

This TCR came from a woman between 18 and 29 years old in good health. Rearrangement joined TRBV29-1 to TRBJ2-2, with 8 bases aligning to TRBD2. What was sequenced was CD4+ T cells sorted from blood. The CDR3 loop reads CSVVAGQNTGELFF. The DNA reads TGCAGCGTAGTAGCGGGACAGAACACCGGGGAGCTGTTTTTT.